The 7 T cell receptor beta chains reported below all come from one sample, sequenced in a study of shared clonotypes between healthy human individuals. Sequencing used immunoSEQ multiplex PCR; TCRdb keeps in-frame clones, though not all of them. The sample has about 490,000 clones, 65% to 85% seen once; the top ten hold roughly 13%. The sample comprised PBMCs. The receptor source for this set is a woman in her forties in good health. Some clones in this sample may be carry-over from other donors' samples.

This clone was recorded once. Compared with germline, one end of the junction differs, possibly owing to a read error. This chain links TRBV18 with TRBJ2-7, with 7 bases fitting TRBD1. Germline V lookup: CDR1 KGHSH, CDR2 LQKENI. The CDR3 length is 15 residues. This CDR3 reads CASSPPGQMPYEQYF. CDR3 DNA sequence: TGTGCCAGCTCGCCACCGGGACAGATGCCCTACGAGCAGTACTTC.

This clone appeared many times. Other DNA sequences in this sample translate to the same CDR3. The chain joins TRBV5-1 to TRBJ2-7; 7 nucleotides align to TRBD2. This CDR3 spans 14 amino acids. Germline loops: CDR1 SGHRS, CDR2 YFSETQ. V shed 4 bases, J shed 4 bases, and the junction held 8 bases outside the gene matches. The CDR3 loop reads CASSVPSSGYEQYF. The CDR3, as DNA: TGCGCCAGCAGCGTCCCGTCTAGCGGATACGAGCAGTACTTC. The full variable domain, rest sourced from reference TRBV5-1 and TRBJ2-7, is KAGVTQTPRYLIKTRGQQVTLSCSPISGHRSVSWYQQTPGQGLQFLFEYFSETQRNKGNFPGRFSGRQFSNSRSEMNVSTLELGDSALYLCASSVPSSGYEQYFGPGTRLTVT.

This sequence joins TRBV2 and TRBJ2-2, with 8 bases lining up with TRBD2. Per the germline V gene, CDR1 is SNHLY and CDR2 is FYNNEI. V shed 6 bases and J 7 bases; nucleotides not matched to a gene: 1. This CDR3 is built from 12 residues. The CDR3 DNA is TGTGCCAGCAGGGCGGGAGGCGGGGAGCTGTTTTTT. Translated: CASRAGGGELFF.

V and J are TRBV7-9 and TRBJ2-7, with TRBD1 matching over 9 bases. Germline lookup yields CDR1 SEHNR and CDR2 FQNEAQ (reference sequence). CDR3 length equals 15 residues. The V gene end was trimmed by 2 bases and the J gene end by 7 bases; junction bases not matched to a gene: 9. CDR3 in DNA: TGTGCCAGCAGCTTACTCACAGGCGACAGGGGGGAGCAGTACTTC. As protein: CASSLLTGDRGEQYF.

This rearrangement joins TRBV20-1 to TRBJ2-7, with D hard to call. Germline loops: CDR1 DFQATT, CDR2 SNEGSKA (reference sequence). V lost 6 bases to trimming and J lost 2 bases, with 8 bases between them. This CDR3 is built from 11 residues. CDR3 nucleotide sequence: TGCAGTGCCGGCGAAACCTACGAGCAGTACTTC. It codes for CSAGETYEQYF.

This clone was counted once. V is TRBV7-9 and J is TRBJ1-5, with 9 bases identical to TRBD1. The junction had 2 bases not matched to a gene; V was cut back by 5 bases and J by 3 bases. There are 14 residues in the CDR3. Germline CDR1 reads SEHNR; CDR2 reads FQNEAQ (reference sequence). Here the CDR3 reads CASSGTGNNQPQHF. CDR3 DNA sequence: TGTGCCAGCAGCGGGACAGGGAACAATCAGCCCCAGCATTTT.

About this clone: One base separates it from a far larger clone, so it is likely a read error. The chain uses TRBV28 and TRBJ2-7; 12 bases align to TRBD2. This CDR3 is 14 amino acids long. Germline lookup yields CDR1 MDHEN and CDR2 SYDVKM. J lost 3 bases, V lost 5 bases, and 2 bases had no gene match. The CDR3 loop is CASSRLAGVYEQYF. In DNA, the CDR3 is TGTGCCAGCAGTCGACTAGCGGGAGTCTACGAGCAGTACTTC.